This TCR beta chain was sequenced for a study of CD8 T cells in Susac syndrome. About the research overall: Patients with Susac syndrome who were sequenced included six with active disease and 8 or 9 in remission.

RNA was extracted with the RNeasy kit, and a quantity of roughly 0.45 to 1 ug was reverse transcribed using random hexamers. The method of amplification for TCR beta CDR3 was immunoSEQ multiplex PCR, covering 54 Vbeta and 13 Jbeta. TCRdb re-analysed the immunoSEQ multiplex PCR reads in MiXCR, keeping a single row per CDR3 protein. The table includes roughly 200,000 distinct CDR3 sequences, 90% to 95% detected once. In its sample, this clonotype was seen once. V was cut by 5 bases and J by 5 bases, with 16 bases left in between. The V gene's germline CDR1 is LGHNA and CDR2 YNFKEQ. CDR3 size: 15 residues.

This TCR was sampled from a human donor with Susac syndrome. V gene TRBV4-2 combines with J gene TRBJ1-5, with D perhaps matching TRBD1 (6 bases). Sequencing was carried out using CD4+ T cells from PBMCs. CDR3 nucleotides: TGTGCCAGCAGCAGGGAAATGACAGGACATCAGCCCCAGCATTTT. It encodes CASSREMTGHQPQHF.